This T cell receptor beta chain was identified in a study of cytomegalovirus exposure and HLA in healthy donors. V lost 6 bases, J lost 4 bases, and 4 bases stayed unmatched. The CDR3 length is 14 residues. Per germline, CDR1 MGHRA and CDR2 YSYEKL. Findings of the study overall: Researchers counted 164 TCR beta chains as cytomegalovirus-associated.

The PCR made use of 60 Vbeta and 13 Jbeta primers. Here immunoSEQ multiplex PCR was the method, and the copy in TCRdb shows in-frame clones only, minus some. The sample table sets out about 140,000 clones. To note about this clone: Its antigen is unknown.

J is TRBJ2-3 and V is TRBV4-1; 10 bases align to TRBD1. This receptor was identified in a woman aged 18 to 35 in good health and CMV-seronegative. The sequencing sample was made of PBMCs. For the CDR3, the DNA is TGCGCCAGCAGTCCCGGGACAGGGGCAGATACGCAGTATTTT. Translation gives CASSPGTGADTQYF.